Detailed here is one T cell receptor beta chain. What it binds is not known. With 3 bases clipped from V and 8 bases from J, the junction kept 8 bases outside the gene matches. This CDR3 contains 15 residues. Germline assignment: CDR1 SNHLY and CDR2 FYNNEI. The entry originates in a study of shared clonotypes between healthy human individuals. Regarding the study as a whole: The genetic and exposure-history diversity represented was limited by few donors. Rarefaction demonstrated incomplete sorted-subset sequencing despite large depth. Read depth was anticipated to influence clonotype sharing among donors.

Sequencing used immunoSEQ multiplex PCR; TCRdb keeps in-frame clones, though not all of them. Of more than 1.2 million clones listed, 98% are singletons. The clonotype was recovered from a man younger than 45 in good health. The chain carries TRBV2 and TRBJ2-1, with 9 bases aligning to TRBD1. Sequencing input: naive CD4+ T cells sorted from blood. The subset denotes: CD45RA+ positively selected. The CDR3 nucleotides read TGTGCCAGCAGTGACACAGGGGGCGCGGTGTATGAGCAGTTCTTC. It is translated as CASSDTGGAVYEQFF.